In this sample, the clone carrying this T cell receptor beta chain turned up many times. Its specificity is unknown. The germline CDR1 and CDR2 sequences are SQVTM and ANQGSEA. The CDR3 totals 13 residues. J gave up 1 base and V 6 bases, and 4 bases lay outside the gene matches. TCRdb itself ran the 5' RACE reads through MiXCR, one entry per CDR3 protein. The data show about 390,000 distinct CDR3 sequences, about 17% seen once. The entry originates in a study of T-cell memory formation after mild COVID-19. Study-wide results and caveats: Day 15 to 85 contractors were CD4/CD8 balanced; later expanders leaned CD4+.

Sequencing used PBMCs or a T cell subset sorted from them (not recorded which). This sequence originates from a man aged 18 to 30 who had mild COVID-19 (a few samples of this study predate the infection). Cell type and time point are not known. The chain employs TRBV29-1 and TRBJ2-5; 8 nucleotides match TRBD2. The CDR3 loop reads CSVPGRAQETQYF. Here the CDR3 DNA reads TGCAGCGTACCCGGGAGGGCCCAAGAGACCCAGTACTTC.